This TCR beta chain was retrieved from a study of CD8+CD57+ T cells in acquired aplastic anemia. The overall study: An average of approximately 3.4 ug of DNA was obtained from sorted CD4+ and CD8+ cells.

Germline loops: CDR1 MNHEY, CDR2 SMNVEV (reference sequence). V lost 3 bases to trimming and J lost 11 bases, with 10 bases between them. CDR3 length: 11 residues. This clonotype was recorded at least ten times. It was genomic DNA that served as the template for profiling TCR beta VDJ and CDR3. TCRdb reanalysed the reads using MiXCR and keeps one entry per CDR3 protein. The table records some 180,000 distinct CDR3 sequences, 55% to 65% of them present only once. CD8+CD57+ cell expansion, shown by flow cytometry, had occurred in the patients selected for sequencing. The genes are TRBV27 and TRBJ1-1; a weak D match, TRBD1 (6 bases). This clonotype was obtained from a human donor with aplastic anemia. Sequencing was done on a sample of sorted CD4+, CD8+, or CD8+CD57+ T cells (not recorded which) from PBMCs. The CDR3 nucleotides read TGTGCCAGCAGTTTCGGACAGAGGGCTTTCTTT. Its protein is CASSFGQRAFF.